This is a list of T cell receptor beta chains from one sample in a study of shared clonotypes between healthy human individuals. Sequenced by immunoSEQ multiplex PCR; TCRdb stores in-frame clones only, minus some. The repertoire has roughly 890,000 clones, 92% of them found once; the top ten carry 24%. Sample: naive CD8+ T cells sorted from blood. These receptors were collected from a man in his thirties or forties in good health. Each CDR3 is given with its conserved first and last residue. The order of the fields is J gene, D gene, V gene, CDR3 protein, CDR3 DNA. The D gene is left open where the match is weak.

j_call: TRBJ2-7
d_call: TRBD1
v_call: TRBV11-2
cdr3_aa: CASSLARDRDGEQYF
cdr3_nt: TGTGCCAGCAGCTTAGCCCGGGACAGGGATGGCGAGCAGTACTTC

j_call: TRBJ1-4
d_call: -
v_call: TRBV5-1
cdr3_aa: CASSLAPPETYREKLFF
cdr3_nt: TGCGCCAGCAGCTTGGCCCCCCCTGAAACTTACAGGGAAAAACTGTTTTTT

j_call: TRBJ2-1
d_call: -
v_call: TRBV7-6
cdr3_aa: CASSLGFSNNEQFF
cdr3_nt: TGTGCCAGCAGCTTAGGGTTTTCCAACAATGAGCAGTTCTTC

j_call: TRBJ2-1
d_call: -
v_call: TRBV6-1
cdr3_aa: CASMAIGEQFF
cdr3_nt: TGTGCCAGCATGGCGATCGGTGAGCAGTTCTTC

j_call: TRBJ2-5
d_call: -
v_call: TRBV5-1
cdr3_aa: CASSWTVIQETQYF
cdr3_nt: TGCGCCAGCAGCTGGACAGTAATCCAAGAGACCCAGTACTTC

j_call: TRBJ2-7
d_call: -
v_call: TRBV27
cdr3_aa: CASSYGRISYEQYF
cdr3_nt: TGTGCCAGCAGTTATGGACGGATCTCCTACGAGCAGTACTTC

j_call: TRBJ1-5
d_call: -
v_call: TRBV6-1
cdr3_aa: CASSEGLGGYQPQHF
cdr3_nt: TGTGCCAGCAGTGAGGGGCTTGGGGGGTACCAGCCCCAGCATTTT

j_call: TRBJ2-1
d_call: TRBD1
v_call: TRBV30
cdr3_aa: CAWTLPGTGSLEQFF
cdr3_nt: TGTGCCTGGACCCTTCCCGGGACAGGGAGTCTTGAGCAGTTCTTC

j_call: TRBJ2-1
d_call: TRBD2
v_call: TRBV7-3
cdr3_aa: CASSLGREGYEQFF
cdr3_nt: TGTGCCAGCAGCTTAGGGCGGGAGGGGTATGAGCAGTTCTTC

j_call: TRBJ2-7
d_call: -
v_call: TRBV2
cdr3_aa: CASSELNYEQYF
cdr3_nt: TGTGCCAGCAGTGAACTGAACTACGAGCAGTACTTC

j_call: TRBJ2-3
d_call: -
v_call: TRBV4-1
cdr3_aa: CASSQVGLLGDTQYF
cdr3_nt: TGCGCCAGCAGCCAAGTAGGTTTGCTGGGTGATACGCAGTATTTT

j_call: TRBJ2-7
d_call: -
v_call: TRBV15
cdr3_aa: CATSRDQSYEQYF
cdr3_nt: TGTGCCACCAGCAGAGATCAGTCCTACGAGCAGTACTTC

j_call: TRBJ2-2
d_call: TRBD1
v_call: TRBV2
cdr3_aa: CASSPGGFAGELFF
cdr3_nt: TGTGCCAGCAGTCCAGGGGGCTTCGCCGGGGAGCTGTTTTTT